One sample yielded the 30 T cell receptor beta chains listed below, sequenced in a study of T cells in Graves' hyperthyroidism and ophthalmopathy. The TCR beta CDR3 regions underwent amplification using RNA transcripts as the source. The HTBI set primed first-round TCR CDR3 RT-PCR. MiXCR was run by TCRdb on the multiplex PCR reads, yielding one entry per CDR3 protein. The sample shows roughly 500,000 distinct CDR3 sequences, just over 45% of them seen only once. Specimen: peripheral blood or thyroid tissue (not recorded which). The receptors come from an adult woman with Graves' disease, either hyperthyroidism or ophthalmopathy (not recorded which).

This clonotype was counted at least ten times. This chain joins TRBV19 and TRBJ2-7; D gene uncertain. There are 13 residues in the CDR3. The V end was cut by 3 bases, the J end by 1 base, with 7 bases between. Germline CDR1 LNHDA, CDR2 SQIVND (reference sequence). The CDR3 here is CASSIGSSYEQYF. The CDR3 nucleotides read TGTGCCAGTAGTATCGGCAGTTCCTACGAGCAGTACTTC.

The rearrangement joins TRBV20-1 to TRBJ1-1; TRBD1 agrees at 8 bases. J was trimmed by 3 bases and V by 3 bases; bases with no gene match: 9. The CDR3 extends over 15 amino acids. Per the germline V gene, CDR1 is DFQATT and CDR2 is SNEGSKA (reference sequence). CDR3 residues: CSARNPQGGDTEAFF. The DNA of the CDR3 is TGCAGTGCTAGGAACCCACAGGGGGGGGACACTGAAGCTTTCTTT.

The chain uses TRBV6-1 and TRBJ1-1; D is perhaps TRBD1 (6 bases). Trimming took off 2 bases at V and 7 bases at J, with 14 bases between the two ends. Germline V gene data show CDR1 as MNHNS and CDR2 as SASEGT. This CDR3 contains 14 residues. This CDR3 is CASSEFMTGLEAFF. CDR3 bases: TGTGCCAGCAGTGAATTTATGACAGGCCTTGAAGCTTTCTTT.

This clonotype showed up just once. This chain links TRBV9 with TRBJ2-7, with 7 bases aligning to TRBD1. Trimming at V came to 3 bases and at J to 2 bases, leaving 8 bases not matched to a gene. This CDR3 has 15 residues. The germline V gene encodes CDR1 SGDLS and CDR2 YYNGEE. CDR3 nucleotides: TGTGCCAGCAGCGGTCGAGGACAGGTAGCCTACGAGCAGTACTTC. It specifies CASSGRGQVAYEQYF.

This chain connects TRBV7-9 to TRBJ1-6, with TRBD1 identical over 7 bases. CDR3 size: 15 residues. CDR1 and CDR2 (germline): SEHNR, FQNEAQ (reference sequence). After removal of 2 bases from V and 6 bases from J, the junction contained 4 bases not matched to a gene. CDR3 amino acids: CASSLRTGPNSPLHF. For the CDR3, the DNA is TGTGCCAGCAGCTTACGGACAGGACCTAATTCACCCCTCCACTTT.

This clonotype occurred many times. The chain carries TRBV29-1 and TRBJ2-2; TRBD2 aligns across 8 bases. Germline CDR1 SQVTM, CDR2 ANQGSEA. There are 13 residues in the CDR3. The V and J ends lost 3 bases and 8 bases, in that order; junction bases with no gene match: 5. CDR3 sequence: CSVDGGRTGELFF. In nucleotides, the CDR3 is TGCAGCGTTGACGGCGGGAGGACTGGGGAGCTGTTTTTT.

The chain uses TRBV7-9 and TRBJ1-6, with no clear D. Per germline, CDR1 SEHNR and CDR2 FQNEAQ (reference sequence). This CDR3 comprises 14 residues. The V end lost 9 bases, the J end lost 10 bases, and 19 bases lay between the germline ends. The CDR3 coding sequence is TGTGCCAGGAGTCCCCCGGGGTTCGGGTCACCCCTCCACTTT. As protein: CARSPPGFGSPLHF.

The rearrangement links TRBV15 to TRBJ2-5; the match to TRBD1 covers 7 bases. The V and J ends lost 8 bases and 5 bases, in that order; junction bases with no gene match: 5. This CDR3 is 12 amino acids long. Germline CDR1 is LNHNV and CDR2 is YYDKDF (reference sequence). CDR3 in amino acids: CATEGGSETQYF. CDR3 DNA: TGTGCCACCGAAGGGGGCTCGGAGACCCAGTACTTC.

This clonotype was picked up many times. The chain recombines TRBV12-3 or TRBV12-4 with TRBJ1-5, with D possibly TRBD1 on 5 matching bases. V shed 0 bases and J shed 6 bases, with 12 bases lying between them. This CDR3 has 15 amino acids. The CDR3 is CASSLAGGRSQPQHF. The DNA for the CDR3 is TGTGCCAGCAGTTTAGCGGGGGGAAGAAGTCAGCCCCAGCATTTT.

V is TRBV2 and J is TRBJ2-7; 7 bases fit TRBD1. The CDR3 runs 16 residues. Germline CDR1 is SNHLY and CDR2 is FYNNEI. V dropped 6 bases and J dropped 1; count of bases not matched to a gene: 12. The CDR3 nucleotides read TGTGCCAGCAGCTTATACCGGGACAGACCTTCCTACGAGCAGTACTTC. This gives the protein CASSLYRDRPSYEQYF.

V usage is TRBV27 and J usage is TRBJ2-7, with no clear D. Trimming shortened V by 1 base and J by 4 bases, and 8 bases separated the two germline ends. The germline CDR1 and CDR2 sequences are MNHEY and SMNVEV (reference sequence). The CDR3 covers 13 residues. CDR3 protein: CASSLFGNYEQYF. The CDR3 DNA is TGTGCCAGCAGTTTATTTGGGAATTACGAGCAGTACTTC.

This rearrangement joins TRBV7-3 to TRBJ2-5; D might be TRBD1 (6 bases). CDR3 length equals 14 residues. Trimming removed 5 bases at V and 7 bases at J, with 17 bases between. The germline V gene encodes CDR1 SGHTA and CDR2 FQGTGA. CDR3 region: CASSQDGLGGTQYF. DNA for the CDR3: TGTGCCAGCAGCCAAGATGGCCTAGGGGGGACCCAGTACTTC. Variable domain in full (rest from reference TRBV7-3 and TRBJ2-5): GAGVSQTPSNKVTEKGKYVELRCDPISGHTALYWYRQSLGQGPEFLIYFQGTGAADDSGLPNDRFFAVRPEGSVSTLKIQRTERGDSAVYLCASSQDGLGGTQYFGPGTRLLVL.

As to this clonotype: A junction boundary mismatches the germline segment, possibly from a read error. The chain recombines TRBV13 with TRBJ2-7; 8 positions match TRBD1. Looked up from germline, CDR1 is PRHDT and CDR2 is FYEKMQ (reference sequence). This CDR3 contains 15 residues. CDR3 DNA: TGTGCCAGCAGCCCAGGACAGGGAGGCTCCTGCGAGCAGTACTTC. It codes for CASSPGQGGSCEQYF.

This clonotype was seen many times. V usage is TRBV4-1 and J usage is TRBJ1-2; the D is unclear. The CDR3 contains 15 residues. CDR1 is MGHRA, CDR2 YSYEKL, per germline. Trimming left V 1 base short and J 7 bases short, with 16 bases between. The CDR3 region is CASSQGVRGLAGYTF. The CDR3 DNA reads as TGCGCCAGCAGCCAAGGGGTAAGAGGGCTCGCTGGCTACACCTTC.

The chain is built from TRBV20-1 and TRBJ1-2, with 8 positions matching TRBD1. The J segment lost 8 bases and the V segment lost 2 bases, leaving 10 bases of the junction unmatched. The CDR3 is made up of 14 amino acids. Per germline, CDR1 DFQATT and CDR2 SNEGSKA (reference sequence). CDR3 amino acids: CSARWTGTGSGYTF. DNA for the CDR3: TGCAGTGCTAGATGGACAGGGACGGGAAGCGGCTACACCTTC.

The table lists this clonotype with a few counts. The chain joins TRBV11-3 to TRBJ1-1; 12 positions match TRBD1. Losses at the gene ends were 3 bases for V and 7 bases for J; bases not matched to a gene: 3. The CDR3 length is 14 residues. CDR1 and CDR2 (germline): SGHNT, YENEEA. CDR3 protein: CASSLGTGGGEAFF. In DNA form, the CDR3 reads TGTGCCAGCAGCTTGGGGACAGGGGGCGGTGAAGCTTTCTTT.

V and J are TRBV10-3 and TRBJ2-7; 9 positions match TRBD2. V lost 6 bases and J lost 3; bases outside the gene matches: 3. This CDR3 is built from 13 residues. Germline CDR1 ENHRY, CDR2 SYGVKD. Here the CDR3 DNA reads TGTGCCATCAGGGTTAGCGGGAGCTACGAGCAGTACTTC. It codes for CAIRVSGSYEQYF.

This clonotype showed up many times. The V gene is TRBV6-5, the J gene TRBJ1-2, with D possibly TRBD1 on 6 matching bases. V was pared by 7 bases and J by 4 bases, with 22 bases between. The CDR3 loop spans 16 amino acids. Germline values: CDR1 MNHEY, CDR2 SVGAGI. The CDR3 spells CASTPLQQGTTYGYTF. The CDR3 DNA is TGTGCCAGCACCCCCCTCCAACAGGGTACGACCTATGGCTACACCTTC.

The chain joins TRBV7-2 to TRBJ2-1; 8 nucleotides align to TRBD2. Germline CDR1 reads SGHTA; CDR2 reads FQGNSA. V gave up 5 bases and J gave up 4 bases; unmatched junction bases: 7. This CDR3 contains 15 residues. The CDR3 reads CASSKTSDNYNEQFF. The CDR3, as DNA: TGTGCCAGCAGCAAGACTAGCGATAATTACAATGAGCAGTTCTTC. Full variable domain (rest looked up from reference TRBV7-2 and TRBJ2-1): GAGVSQSPSNKVTEKGKDVELRCDPISGHTALYWYRQSLGQGLEFLIYFQGNSAPDKSGLPSDRFSAERTGGSVSTLTIQRTQQEDSAVYLCASSKTSDNYNEQFFGPGTRLTVL.

The CDR3 nucleotides read TGTGCCATCAGTGAAAGTTCCGTCGGAGACGGGGGAAACACCATATATTTT. Encoded protein: CAISESSVGDGGNTIYF. The chain carries TRBV10-3 and TRBJ1-3; D gene ambiguous. CDR1 and CDR2 from the germline V gene are ENHRY and SYGVKD. This CDR3 is built from 17 residues. Between the trimmed V and J ends, which lost 3 bases and 4 bases, there was a span of 19 bases.

V usage is TRBV19 and J usage is TRBJ2-7; 7 nucleotides agree with TRBD1. The CDR3 runs to 14 residues. The germline V gene has CDR1 LNHDA and CDR2 SQIVND (reference sequence). V shed 5 bases, J shed 7 bases, and the junction held 11 bases outside the gene matches. The CDR3 DNA follows: TGTGCCAGTAGTCAAGACAGGGACCGCTGGGAGCAGTACTTC. It is translated as CASSQDRDRWEQYF.

V is TRBV19 and J is TRBJ2-7; TRBD2 is a possible D gene (6 bases). Trimming shortened V by 5 bases and J by 2 bases, and 13 bases separated the two germline ends. The CDR3 is made up of 14 amino acids. The germline V gene has CDR1 LNHDA and CDR2 SQIVND (reference sequence). CDR3 coding DNA: TGTGCCAGTAGTGTCGCGGGACGGGCCTACGAGCAGTACTTC. This encodes CASSVAGRAYEQYF. Based on the CDR3 plus reference TRBV19 and TRBJ2-7, the full variable domain is DGGITQSPKYLFRKEGQNVTLSCEQNLNHDAMYWYRQDPGQGLRLIYYSQIVNDFQKGDIAEGYSVSREKKESFPLTVTSAQKNPTAFYLCASSVAGRAYEQYFGPGTRLTVT.

On this clonotype itself: It is likely a read error, because the conserved phenylalanine at the end of the CDR3 is missing. The J gene is TRBJ1-2, the V gene TRBV7-8, with D unresolved. Germline V gene sequence: CDR1 SGHVS, CDR2 FQNEAQ. The CDR3 length is 15 residues. V was trimmed by 5 bases and J by 6 bases, leaving 19 bases between them. CDR3 loop: CASSHNGEAGDGYTC. For the CDR3, the DNA is TGTGCCAGCAGCCACAACGGCGAGGCAGGTGATGGCTACACCTGC.

This clonotype was counted once. Germline is not matched at one junction end, which may reflect a read error. The CDR3 reads CSVHAGGGENSPPHF. The CDR3 DNA reads as TGCAGCGTTCATGCCGGAGGGGGCGAAAATTCACCCCCCCACTTT. The V gene is TRBV29-1, the J gene TRBJ1-6, with 7 bases fitting TRBD1. There are 15 residues in the CDR3. Germline loops: CDR1 SQVTM, CDR2 ANQGSEA.

The chain joins TRBV28 to TRBJ2-7; D not certain. Germline CDR1 MDHEN, CDR2 SYDVKM. CDR3 length equals 18 residues. V gave up 5 bases and J gave up 4 bases, with 27 bases separating them. The CDR3 DNA sequence: TGTGCCAGCAGTAGCCGGGTTAAAAGGGCAGTTGGACCTTACGAGCAGTACTTC. Its protein product is CASSSRVKRAVGPYEQYF.

The rearrangement uses TRBV20-1 and TRBJ1-5, with D tentatively TRBD1 (5 bases). The V end lost 8 bases, the J end lost 6 bases, and 17 bases lay between the germline ends. Germline V gene lookup returns CDR1 DFQATT and CDR2 SNEGSKA (reference sequence). The CDR3 spans 13 residues. CDR3 sequence (DNA): TGCAGTTACTTTCCCGGGGCCACTCAGCCCCAGCATTTT. Translating it yields CSYFPGATQPQHF.

This chain links TRBV20-1 with TRBJ2-5; 14 positions match TRBD2. This CDR3 is built from 16 residues. The J segment lost 5 bases and the V segment lost 0 bases, leaving 5 bases of the junction unmatched. Germline CDR1 is DFQATT and CDR2 is SNEGSKA (reference sequence). The CDR3 bases are TGCAGTGCTAGAGATGGACTAGCGGGAGGTGGGGAGACCCAGTACTTC. This encodes CSARDGLAGGGETQYF.

Note on this clonotype: Since no conserved phenylalanine or tryptophan closes the CDR3, a read error is the likely cause. The chain joins TRBV20-1 to TRBJ1-1; the D gene is possibly TRBD1 (5 bases). The CDR3 is 11 amino acids. Germline CDR1 DFQATT, CDR2 SNEGSKA (reference sequence). With 5 bases removed from V and 4 bases from J, the gap between germline ends came to 8 bases. The CDR3 loop reads CSAGGITEAFL. CDR3 in DNA: TGCAGTGCTGGGGGAATCACTGAAGCTTTCCTT.

The rearrangement uses TRBV10-2 and TRBJ2-7, with 8 bases lining up with TRBD2. The CDR3 extends over 14 amino acids. V was clipped by 8 bases and J by 0 bases; unmatched bases: 6. Per the germline V gene, CDR1 is WSHSY and CDR2 is SAAADI. The DNA of the CDR3 is TGCGCCAGCCGGGTAGCGGGGTCCTCCTACGAGCAGTACTTC. Encoded protein: CASRVAGSSYEQYF.

The chain carries TRBV7-2 and TRBJ2-5; no clear D. This CDR3 contains 14 residues. Germline values: CDR1 SGHTA, CDR2 FQGNSA. V lost 1 base and J 0 bases, leaving 6 bases between the germline ends. CDR3 sequence reads: CASSLEGNQETQYF. The CDR3 nucleotides read TGTGCCAGCAGCTTAGAGGGAAACCAAGAGACCCAGTACTTC. Drawing the rest from reference TRBV7-2 and TRBJ2-5, the complete variable domain is GAGVSQSPSNKVTEKGKDVELRCDPISGHTALYWYRQSLGQGLEFLIYFQGNSAPDKSGLPSDRFSAERTGGSVSTLTIQRTQQEDSAVYLCASSLEGNQETQYFGPGTRLLVL.